This T cell receptor (beta chain) was profiled in a study of blood T cells in healthy people across ages. It was with a sample-barcoded 5' primer and a J-beta primer mix that a second PCR of roughly 6 to 11 cycles was run. TCRdb re-analysed the 5' RACE reads in MiXCR, keeping a single row per CDR3 protein. The table shows 1.5 million to 1.9 million distinct CDR3 sequences, with 35% to 45% occurring only once. This CDR3 has 14 amino acids. V trimming: 6 bases; J trimming: 7 bases; junction bases outside the gene matches: 12. Sample: blood. The chain couples TRBV12-3 or TRBV12-4 to TRBJ2-7, with 7 bases matching TRBD2. The clonotype originates from a young woman in good health. The CDR3 region is CASSQRGLTGEQYF. DNA of the CDR3: TGTGCCAGCAGCCAGCGGGGACTAACGGGGGAGCAGTACTTC.